This TCR beta chain was obtained from a study of cytomegalovirus exposure and HLA in healthy donors. Study summary: In an early release, HLA-typed donors contributed some 80 million unique TCR sequences. Study results and caveats: Reportedly, fewer N-insertions than the roughly 690-donor mean appeared in an Asian-associated ancestry cluster in a later analysis. There were about 160 TCR beta chains listed as cytomegalovirus-associated. Among immune exposure information, only CMV serostatus was available.

PCR was performed using 60 Vbeta and 13 Jbeta primers. Measured with immunoSEQ multiplex PCR; TCRdb has only the in-frame clones, and not every one. The sample shows fewer than 250,000 clones, over 75% of them seen only once. This CDR3 has 14 residues. CDR1 is MGHRA, CDR2 YSYEKL, per germline. V shed 2 bases and J shed 6 bases, with 11 bases lying between them. In the case of this clone: The antigen is unknown.

The rearrangement links TRBV4-1 to TRBJ2-1; D unresolved. The specimen was PBMCs. This TCR derives from a girl between 2 and 10 years old in good health and CMV-seronegative. Written as DNA, the CDR3 is TGCGCCAGCAGCCAAACGATTGGCGGCAATGAGCAGTTCTTC. This gives the protein CASSQTIGGNEQFF.